This T cell receptor (beta chain) was identified in a study of lymphopenia after photon versus proton radiotherapy. Findings and limits, study-wide: A bigger post-nadir fall in TCR diversity correlated inversely with survival time in deceased patients. Proton therapy kept repertoires fairly stable, unlike photons, which gained effector/memory cells. Oligoclonal CD8+ Temra expansion after nadir drove photon patients' diversity drop. Better survival with proton therapy was suggested as possible, not demonstrated.

Data came from immunoSEQ multiplex PCR; TCRdb stores just in-frame clones and leaves some out. The sample lists 15,000 to 20,000 clones; about 88% were seen once. Germline V CDR1 and CDR2: SGHKS, YYEKEE (reference sequence). The CDR3 runs to 17 residues. Unmatched junction bases numbered 11, after V lost 0 bases and J lost 5 bases. In this sample, this clone is medium-sized (0.01 to 0.1%). Its antigen is currently unknown. The sequencing here drew on peripheral blood, taken from a patient treated with proton-based radiotherapy. The V and J genes are TRBV5-5 and TRBJ1-5; 7 bases are a match to TRBD1. This sequence originates from a woman aged 55-70 years with cholangiocarcinoma. Some clones in this sample may be carry-over from other donors' samples. CDR3 region: CASSLGLDREKDQPQHF. The CDR3 DNA reads TGTGCCAGCAGCTTGGGTCTCGACAGGGAAAAGGATCAGCCCCAGCATTTT. Looking up the rest from reference TRBV5-5 and TRBJ1-5 gives the full variable domain: DAGVTQSPTHLIKTRGQQVTLRCSPISGHKSVSWYQQVLGQGPQFIFQYYEKEERGRGNFPDRFSARQFPNYSSELNVNALLLGDSALYLCASSLGLDREKDQPQHFGDGTRLSIL.